The rows below give T cell receptor beta chains drawn from one sample of a study of Ad26.COV2.S vaccination and SARS-CoV-2 variants. This table comes from immunoSEQ multiplex PCR, and its TCRdb copy is limited to in-frame clones, with some not included. The sample includes roughly 380,000 clones, roughly 87% seen only once; the top ten take roughly 3.2%. Sequencing was performed on peripheral blood, taken in a trial of Ad26.COV2.S vaccine versus placebo. The receptors here all came from a person aged 18 to 59 who received the Ad26.COV2.S COVID-19 vaccine or a placebo. The CDR3 runs from the conserved cysteine through the conserved F or W. Clone size, where shown, is once, few, many, or a class for clones that have expanded.

NA	17	TRBV3-1/TRBV3-2	TRBJ1-2	CASSHPRTGGDTYGYTF
NA	16	TRBV9	TRBJ2-5	CASSVDPQGGGETQYF
NA	15	TRBV7-3	TRBJ2-3	CASSLSRGRTDTQYF
NA	13	TRBV2	TRBJ2-5	CASSGQGEETQYF
NA	15	TRBV6-1	TRBJ1-2	CASSEWTPANYGYTF
NA	11	TRBV25-1	TRBJ1-5	CASSGDQPQHF
NA	16	TRBV12-2	TRBJ2-7	CASRSTTGLAGARQYF
NA	16	TRBV7-8	TRBJ2-2	CASSLSGGANTGELFF
NA	15	TRBV23-1	TRBJ2-2	CASSPSRQGDRELFF
NA	17	TRBV18	TRBJ2-2	CASSPPGLAGSTGELFF
NA	14	TRBV30	TRBJ1-1	CAWILGGGHTEAFF
NA	12	TRBV7-9	TRBJ2-7	CASSLGTYEQYF
NA	19	TRBV15	TRBJ1-2	CATSRDHPRGGVRAYGYTF
NA	14	TRBV11-3	TRBJ2-5	CASSPPDSQETQYF
NA	14	TRBV5-1	TRBJ2-1	CASSLGTEYNEQFF
NA	14	TRBV7-2	TRBJ2-7	CASSPSGGSYEQYF
NA	12	TRBV30	TRBJ1-4	CAWSPGTGLLFF
NA	15	TRBV5-5	TRBJ2-3	CASSPLAGSTDTQYF
once	13	TRBV3-1/TRBV3-2	TRBJ2-7	CASSQAQPGPRYF
NA	16	TRBV19	TRBJ2-3	CASNPSGGPGTDTQYF
NA	13	TRBV12-3/TRBV12-4	TRBJ1-6	CASSLGYNSPLHF
NA	15	TRBV7-9	TRBJ1-2	CASSLARVPFYGYTF
NA	14	TRBV9	TRBJ1-1	CASSAGVRNTEAFF
NA	14	TRBV28	TRBJ1-5	CASGGQSYNQPQHF
NA	13	TRBV20-1	TRBJ2-1	CSASRLAGDEQFF
NA	14	TRBV20-1	TRBJ2-2	CSASRWQGTGELFF
NA	15	TRBV5-8	TRBJ2-3	CASSDESGFTDTQYF
NA	14	TRBV4-2	TRBJ2-7	CASSPRDSSYEQYF
few	15	TRBV28	TRBJ1-5	CASSLSLSGTQPQHF
NA	14	TRBV4-2	TRBJ2-7	CASSQRTGTYEQYF
once	14	TRBV15	TRBJ2-3	CATSRGGKRDTQYF
NA	13	TRBV6-6	TRBJ1-2	CASSYVGDYGYTF
NA	16	TRBV5-1	TRBJ2-5	CASSPRAGGGQETQYF
NA	12	TRBV18	TRBJ2-1	CASSPENNEQFF
NA	12	TRBV4-1	TRBJ2-1	CASSQEGHEQFF
NA	15	TRBV5-5	TRBJ1-5	CASSLVADSNQPQHF
few	14	TRBV5-1	TRBJ2-7	CASSSPETGSEQYF
once	18	TRBV7-9	TRBJ2-3	CASSLEGPTGYGTDTQYF
NA	14	TRBV18	TRBJ1-5	CASSPGQGSQPQHF
NA	15	TRBV7-2	TRBJ2-4	CASSLVSGGFNIQYF
NA	14	TRBV5-1	TRBJ1-5	CASSSTGGDQPQHF
NA	14	TRBV29-1	TRBJ1-5	CSVERRVCNQPQHF
NA	12	TRBV15	TRBJ2-3	CATSRSVAAQYF
NA	16	TRBV5-6	TRBJ2-5	CASSLVIAVSQETQYF
NA	13	TRBV4-1	TRBJ2-7	CASSQGQQYEQYF
NA	14	TRBV27	TRBJ1-2	CASSLKALSYGYTF
NA	13	TRBV18	TRBJ2-7	CASWPGDGSEQYF